One and the same sample provided the 20 T cell receptor beta chains below, sequenced in a study of T cells in Graves' hyperthyroidism and ophthalmopathy. Amplification yielded TCR beta CDR3 regions, with RNA transcripts as the source. HTBI primers were the set used in a first-round RT-PCR of the TCR CDR3. MiXCR was run by TCRdb on the multiplex PCR reads, yielding one entry per CDR3 protein. The sample yields under 700,000 distinct CDR3 sequences, approximately 15% seen once. Sequenced: blood. All receptors come from a woman between 18 and 29 years old with Graves' hyperthyroidism.

The chain uses TRBV28 and TRBJ2-5; 8 nucleotides align to TRBD1. The CDR3 runs to 18 residues. In germline, CDR1 is MDHEN, CDR2 SYDVKM. V was clipped by 7 bases and J by 3 bases; unmatched bases: 19. The CDR3 sequence is CASNPGDRGSHYEETQYF. The DNA for the CDR3 is TGTGCCAGCAACCCGGGTGACAGGGGCTCTCACTACGAAGAGACCCAGTACTTC.

The chain combines TRBV28 with TRBJ1-6; no clear D. The V gene's germline CDR1 is MDHEN and CDR2 SYDVKM. V lost 3 bases and J 7 bases, leaving 7 bases between the germline ends. The CDR3 has 13 amino acids. CDR3 loop: CASSLIGNSPLHF. The DNA for the CDR3 is TGTGCCAGCAGTTTGATCGGAAATTCACCCCTCCACTTT.

This clonotype was counted many times. J is TRBJ2-3 and V is TRBV28; possible D gene TRBD2, 6 bases. The CDR3 extends over 14 amino acids. Trimming stripped 4 bases from V and 6 bases from J, with 14 bases between. The V gene's germline CDR1 is MDHEN and CDR2 SYDVKM. The CDR3 coding sequence is TGTGCCAGCAGTTCGGGACTCCTCGGGGATACGCAGTATTTT. Translation gives CASSSGLLGDTQYF.

Many counts were recorded for this clonotype. The chain links TRBV5-6 to TRBJ2-5; 7 bases map to TRBD2. The V segment lost 0 bases and the J segment 1 base; nucleotides outside the gene matches: 6. The germline gives CDR1 SGHDT, CDR2 YYEEEE. The CDR3 is 16 amino acids. The CDR3 reads CASSLERRGTQETQYF. For the CDR3, the DNA is TGTGCCAGCAGCTTGGAGAGGCGGGGGACCCAAGAGACCCAGTACTTC.

Many counts were recorded for this clonotype. This chain joins TRBV5-8 and TRBJ2-3; unclear D gene. V was shortened by 4 bases and J by 4 bases, with 10 bases between the two germline ends. Germline V lookup: CDR1 SGHTS, CDR2 YDEGEE. CDR3 length equals 13 residues. The CDR3 region is CASSEGRADTQYF. The CDR3 bases are TGTGCCAGCAGCGAAGGACGCGCAGATACGCAGTATTTT. Filled out from reference TRBV5-8 and TRBJ2-3, the complete variable domain reads EAGVTQSPTHLIKTRGQQATLRCSPISGHTSVYWYQQALGLGLQFLLWYDEGEERNRGNFPPRFSGRQFPNYSSELNVNALELEDSALYLCASSEGRADTQYFGPGTRLTVL.

This clonotype has only a few counts. The chain carries TRBV9 and TRBJ2-5, with D hard to call. This CDR3 spans 11 amino acids. Germline V gene lookup returns CDR1 SGDLS and CDR2 YYNGEE. V lost 1 base, J lost 5 bases, and 3 bases lay in between. CDR3 sequence (DNA): TGTGCCAGCAGCGTATCTGAGACCCAGTACTTC. This translates into CASSVSETQYF.

Ten or more counts support this clonotype. The CDR3 DNA reads as TGTGCCAGCAGGAGGGAGCTGGGGGGCTCCTACAATGAGCAGTTCTTC. Its protein product is CASRRELGGSYNEQFF. The genes are TRBV7-9 and TRBJ2-1, with a tentative D call TRBD2 (6 bases). Germline CDR1 SEHNR, CDR2 FQNEAQ (reference sequence). The CDR3 consists of 16 residues. V gave up 6 bases and J gave up 0 bases, with 15 bases separating them.

This clonotype was detected many times. This chain joins TRBV5-1 and TRBJ2-3; D not certain. The V and J ends lost 4 bases and 4 bases respectively, with 7 bases between them. The length of the CDR3 is 12 residues. CDR1 and CDR2 (germline): SGHRS, YFSETQ. CDR3 sequence: CASSLKPDTQYF. CDR3 DNA sequence: TGCGCCAGCAGCCTTAAGCCAGATACGCAGTATTTT.

The chain is built from TRBV6-2 or TRBV6-3 and TRBJ1-1; D is undetermined. V gave up 7 bases and J gave up 10 bases, with 16 bases separating them. This CDR3 has 12 amino acids. Germline CDR1 reads MNHEY; CDR2 reads SVGEGT. This CDR3 is CASIKAGSRAFF. CDR3 coding DNA: TGTGCCAGCATTAAGGCAGGCTCCAGAGCTTTCTTT.

For this clonotype: A much larger clone differs from this one at a single base, so this may be a read error. The chain combines TRBV6-1 with TRBJ2-1; no reliable D call. CDR3 length: 16 amino acids. Germline loops: CDR1 MNHNS, CDR2 SASEGT. This CDR3 is CASRPVGRSSYNEQSF. CDR3 nucleotides: TGTGCCAGCAGGCCAGTTGGCAGAAGCTCCTACAATGAGCAGTCCTTC.

About this clonotype itself: Given a much more abundant clone one base away, this may be a read error. The conserved phenylalanine or tryptophan is not found at the CDR3 terminus, so this likely reflects a read error. The CDR3 sequence: CATTQGGYGYTL. The CDR3 nucleotides read TGTGCCACAACACAGGGAGGCTATGGCTACACCCTC. The V and J genes are TRBV27 and TRBJ1-2; D possibly corresponds to TRBD1 (6 bases). CDR1 is MNHEY, CDR2 SMNVEV, per germline (reference sequence). This CDR3 spans 12 amino acids. Trimming left V 10 bases short and J 4 bases short, with 13 bases between.

This chain uses TRBV19 with TRBJ1-6; the match to TRBD1 covers 7 bases. Unmatched junction bases numbered 10, after V lost 7 bases and J lost 7 bases. The V gene's germline CDR1 is LNHDA and CDR2 SQIVND (reference sequence). The CDR3 runs 15 residues. The CDR3 sequence is CASNPRTGGNSPLHF. The CDR3 DNA is TGTGCCAGTAACCCTCGGACAGGTGGGAATTCACCCCTCCACTTT.

The CDR3 DNA reads TGTGCCACCGGACTGACTCAAGAGACCCAGTACTTC. Translating it yields CATGLTQETQYF. The V call is TRBV6-1, the J call TRBJ2-5, with D possibly TRBD2 on 5 matching bases. The CDR3 loop spans 12 amino acids. V was shortened by 10 bases and J by 2 bases, with 11 bases between the two germline ends. Germline CDR1 reads MNHNS; CDR2 reads SASEGT.

This clonotype appeared a few times. The chain has TRBV7-9 and TRBJ2-7, with a tentative D call TRBD2 (5 bases). Trimming stripped 2 bases from V and 1 base from J, with 9 bases between. The length of the CDR3 is 14 residues. Germline values: CDR1 SEHNR, CDR2 FQNEAQ (reference sequence). Here the CDR3 reads CASSLLRGSYEQYF. In nucleotides, the CDR3 is TGTGCCAGCAGCTTACTCCGGGGTTCCTACGAGCAGTACTTC. The full variable domain, its missing parts supplied by reference TRBV7-9 and TRBJ2-7, is DTGVSQNPRHKITKRGQNVTFRCDPISEHNRLYWYRQTLGQGPEFLTYFQNEAQLEKSRLLSDRFSAERPKGSFSTLEIQRTEQGDSAMYLCASSLLRGSYEQYFGPGTRLTVT.

Ten or more counts support this clonotype. The chain carries TRBV20-1 and TRBJ2-1; possible D gene TRBD2, 5 bases. The ends were cut back, 0 bases at V and 4 bases at J, with 16 bases in the middle. This CDR3 region has 16 residues. The germline V gene encodes CDR1 DFQATT and CDR2 SNEGSKA (reference sequence). CDR3 coding DNA: TGCAGTGCTAGAGAAGGATGGAGCGGCGGGTACAATGAGCAGTTCTTC. It codes for CSAREGWSGGYNEQFF.

V is TRBV7-6 and J is TRBJ1-1, with D uncertain. Trimming removed 5 bases from V and 1 base from J, with 8 bases in between. Germline lookup yields CDR1 SGHVS and CDR2 FNYEAQ. The CDR3 is 13 residues long. The DNA for the CDR3 is TGTGCCAGCAGCAAAAAGGCGAACACTGAAGCTTTCTTT. Translated, it gives CASSKKANTEAFF.

This clonotype occurred many times. This chain joins TRBV20-1 and TRBJ1-1, with D unresolved. The CDR3 consists of 14 residues. The V end lost 0 bases, the J end lost 4 bases, and 12 bases lay between the germline ends. Looked up from germline, CDR1 is DFQATT and CDR2 is SNEGSKA (reference sequence). In nucleotides, the CDR3 is TGCAGTGCTAGAGATCCAGACGGAGCCACTGAAGCTTTCTTT. It is translated as CSARDPDGATEAFF.

V and J are TRBV7-8 and TRBJ2-1; 8 bases align to TRBD2. The CDR3 has 13 amino acids. Unmatched junction bases numbered 3, after V lost 2 bases and J lost 9 bases. Looked up from germline, CDR1 is SGHVS and CDR2 is FQNEAQ. Here the CDR3 DNA reads TGTGCCAGCAGCTTACCAGCGGGGGTTGAGCAGTTCTTC. It encodes CASSLPAGVEQFF.

The chain is built from TRBV24-1 and TRBJ2-1, with D perhaps TRBD1 (5 bases). V gave up 2 bases and J gave up 6 bases, with 16 bases separating them. Germline CDR1 is KGHDR and CDR2 is SFDVKD. CDR3 length equals 16 residues. This chain's CDR3 is CATSDSQESRGNEQFF. CDR3 bases: TGTGCCACCAGTGATTCACAGGAGAGTAGGGGCAATGAGCAGTTCTTC.

This clonotype was seen more than once but under ten times. CDR3 sequence reads: CASRRPGGSPLHF. The CDR3 coding sequence is TGCGCCAGCCGAAGACCAGGGGGTTCACCCCTCCACTTT. V and J are TRBV4-1 and TRBJ1-6; TRBD1 matches at 7 bases. Germline CDR1 and CDR2: MGHRA and YSYEKL. The J segment lost 9 bases and the V segment lost 8 bases, leaving 7 bases of the junction unmatched. The CDR3 is 13 amino acids.